This T cell receptor (beta chain) came from a study of T cells after yellow fever vaccination. Background on the study: Researchers used SMART-Seq v4 Ultra Low Input to prepare fractions that had low cell numbers. Study-wide findings and caveats: Weaker, the secondary response had a peak occurring faster, on day 5 versus 15. The booster response re-showed most primary clones: around 96% CD4, approximately 90% CD8.

TCRdb reanalysed the 5' RACE reads using MiXCR and keeps one entry per CDR3 protein. The sample lists roughly 50,000 distinct CDR3 sequences; 7.4% were seen once. CDR1 LNHNV and CDR2 YYDKDF come from the germline V gene (reference sequence). Trimming shortened V by 2 bases and J by 3 bases, and 10 bases separated the two germline ends. CDR3 length equals 15 residues. This clonotype was seen many times. Its specificity is unknown. The material was CD8+ T cells sorted from PBMCs, obtained less than 16 days after the first yellow fever vaccination. The chain is built from TRBV15 and TRBJ2-2, with no clear D. This receptor was obtained from a man between 18 and 35 years old who received the YFV17D yellow fever vaccine. Here the CDR3 reads CATSRPKAYTGELFF. DNA for the CDR3: TGTGCCACCAGCAGACCTAAGGCGTACACCGGGGAGCTGTTTTTT.